This T cell receptor beta chain was sequenced during a study of T cell responses to AZD1222 COVID-19 vaccine. Assay: immunoSEQ multiplex PCR; the TCRdb copy retains only in-frame clones and omits some. The table has some 160,000 clones, 85% to 95% seen once. Germline V CDR1 and CDR2: SGDLS, YYNGEE. The CDR3 spans 13 residues. The ends were cut back, 2 bases at V and 6 bases at J, with 9 bases in the middle. The chain carries TRBV9 and TRBJ2-1, with D perhaps matching TRBD2 (5 bases). Material: peripheral blood, obtained on day 0 of AZD1222 vaccination. The receptor was isolated from an adult in good health. CDR3 residues: CASSVGGLNEQFF. CDR3 sequence (DNA): TGTGCCAGCAGCGTTGGCGGACTCAATGAGCAGTTCTTC.